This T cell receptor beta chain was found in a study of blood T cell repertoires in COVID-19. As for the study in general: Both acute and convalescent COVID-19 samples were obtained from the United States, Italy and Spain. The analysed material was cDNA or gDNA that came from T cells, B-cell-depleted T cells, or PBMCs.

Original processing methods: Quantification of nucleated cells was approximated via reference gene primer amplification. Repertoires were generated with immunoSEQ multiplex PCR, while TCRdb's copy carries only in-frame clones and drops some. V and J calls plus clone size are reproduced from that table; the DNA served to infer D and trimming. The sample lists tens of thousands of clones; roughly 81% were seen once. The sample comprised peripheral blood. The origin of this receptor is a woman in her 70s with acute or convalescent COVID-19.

CDR3 nucleotide sequence: TGTGCCAGCAGCCAAGGGACAGGTGCCCTCACAGATACGCAGTATTTT. This translates into CASSQGTGALTDTQYF. The J gene is TRBJ2-3, the V gene TRBV3-1 (or the pseudogene TRBV3-2), with 7 positions matching TRBD1. The CDR3 totals 16 residues. Germline V gene sequence: CDR1 LGHDT, CDR2 YNNKEL (reference sequence). Losses at the gene ends were 1 base for V and 2 bases for J; bases not matched to a gene: 6.